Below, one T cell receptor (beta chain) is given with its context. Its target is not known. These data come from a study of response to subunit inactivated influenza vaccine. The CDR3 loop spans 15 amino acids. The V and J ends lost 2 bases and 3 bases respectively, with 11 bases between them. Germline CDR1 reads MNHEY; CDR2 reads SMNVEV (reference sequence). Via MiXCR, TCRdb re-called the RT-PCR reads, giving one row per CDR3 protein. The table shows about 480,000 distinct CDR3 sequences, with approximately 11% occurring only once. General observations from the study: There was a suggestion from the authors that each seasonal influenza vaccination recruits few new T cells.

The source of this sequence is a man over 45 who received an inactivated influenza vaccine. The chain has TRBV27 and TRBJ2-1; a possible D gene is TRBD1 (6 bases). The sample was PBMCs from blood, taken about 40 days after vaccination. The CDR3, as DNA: TGTGCCAGCAGTTTACAGGGGATTGGCTACAATGAGCAGTTCTTC. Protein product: CASSLQGIGYNEQFF.